The entry below gives a single T cell receptor (beta chain) sequence along with its context. What it binds is unknown. This CDR3 spans 16 amino acids. Trimming cost V 2 bases and J 0 bases; bases outside gene matches: 6. Germline-derived CDR1 and CDR2 are SEHNR and FQNEAQ (reference sequence). The data belong to a study of T cells in Graves' hyperthyroidism and ophthalmopathy. Background on the study: Peripheral blood was drawn at first diagnosis, prior to all treatment. Whole-study findings and limits: The model made its ophthalmopathy prediction, and onset followed a median about 6.8 months later.

Calling Graves' hyperthyroidism stable meant ophthalmopathy did not progress within 18 months. It was approximately 9.7 ml of fresh peripheral blood that supplied the PBMCs. Amplified TCR beta CDR3 regions derived from RNA transcripts. TCR CDR3 underwent first-round RT-PCR with the HTBI primer set. MiXCR was run by TCRdb on the multiplex PCR reads, yielding one entry per CDR3 protein. The sample carries 700,000 or so distinct CDR3 sequences, 16% recorded once. Sequences were obtained from blood. This clonotype was sampled from a man between 18 and 29 years old with Graves' hyperthyroidism. V usage is TRBV7-9 and J usage is TRBJ2-7; 8 bases match TRBD1. CDR3 nucleotides: TGTGCCAGCAGCTTAACCGGGACAGGCACCTCCTACGAGCAGTACTTC. Its translation: CASSLTGTGTSYEQYF.